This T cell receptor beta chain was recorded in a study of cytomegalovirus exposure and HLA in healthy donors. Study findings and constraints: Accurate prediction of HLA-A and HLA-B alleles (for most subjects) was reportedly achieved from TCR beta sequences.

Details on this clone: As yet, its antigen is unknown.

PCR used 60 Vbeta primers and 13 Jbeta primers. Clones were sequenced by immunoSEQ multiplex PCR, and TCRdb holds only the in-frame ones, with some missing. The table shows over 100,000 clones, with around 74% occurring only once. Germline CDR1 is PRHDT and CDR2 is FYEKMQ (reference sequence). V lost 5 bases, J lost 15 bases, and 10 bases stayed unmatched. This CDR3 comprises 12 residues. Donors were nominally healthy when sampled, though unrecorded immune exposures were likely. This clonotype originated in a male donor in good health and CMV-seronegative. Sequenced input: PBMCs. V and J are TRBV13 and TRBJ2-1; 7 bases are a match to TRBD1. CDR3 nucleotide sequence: TGTGCCAGCAGCCAACGGGACAGACGGGGGTTCTTC. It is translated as CASSQRDRRGFF.